This is a list of T cell receptor beta chains from one sample in a study of a mutant IDH1 vaccine in newly diagnosed glioma. What these receptors recognize is not known. Only in-frame clones appear in the TCRdb table, and some are missing; sequencing was by immunoSEQ multiplex PCR. The profile shows 45,000 to 60,000 clones, around 90% of them singletons. Sequenced here: PBMCs, sampled from a glioma patient whose treatment included an IDH1 peptide vaccine. Receptor source: a man in his fifties or sixties with glioma. Each CDR3 is given without its conserved first and last residue.

V | CDR3
TRBV27 | ASSGQGAQPQH
TRBV28 | ASGLTGANYGYT
TRBV7-2 | ASSLRQGLEAF
TRBV27 | ASSLVSRDTEAF
TRBV6-5 | ASSYSIKGRHGYT
TRBV7-8 | ASSNRGYSGNTIY
TRBV19 | ASSSVRGSTNEKLF
TRBV9 | ASSPGLAGGETQY
TRBV2 | ASVYRVGNNEQF
TRBV27 | ASSISGLGNIQY
TRBV7-7 | ASSLGHTSVEQY
TRBV7-2 | ASSHPAGEKLF
TRBV27 | ASSPGLAGVYEQF
TRBV2 | ASSAASSRGDQPQH
TRBV30 | AWSVSPRSPLH
TRBV6-1 | ASSEVYAAGPYNEQF
TRBV4-3 | ASSQDPGQTYEQY
TRBV28 | ASSPGGGGGGDEQF
TRBV5-1 | ASSLARTTGDPKETQY
TRBV7-2 | ASSRGYEQY
TRBV5-6 | ASSLPYRVGGYSNQPQH
TRBV30 | ASRPLGTDKSDSPLH
TRBV11-2 | ASSLVQGVEKLF
TRBV9 | ASSVAGGGAQYEQY
TRBV19 | ASSIGVGGYGYT
TRBV9 | ASSPSRGREPYEQY
TRBV5-6 | ASSSMDYGYT
TRBV6-5 | ASIGTSGSNEQF
TRBV2 | ASSRYSDRGETQY
TRBV10-1 | ASSGRGGRSYNEQF
TRBV4-2 | ASSAVVGPNQPQH
TRBV7-2 | ASSTGASGSPGELF
TRBV5-5 | ASSSGIAYGYT
TRBV9 | ASSAREITGNTIY
TRBV4-3 | ASSHYQENYGYT
TRBV5-1 | ASNSGTKGYEQY